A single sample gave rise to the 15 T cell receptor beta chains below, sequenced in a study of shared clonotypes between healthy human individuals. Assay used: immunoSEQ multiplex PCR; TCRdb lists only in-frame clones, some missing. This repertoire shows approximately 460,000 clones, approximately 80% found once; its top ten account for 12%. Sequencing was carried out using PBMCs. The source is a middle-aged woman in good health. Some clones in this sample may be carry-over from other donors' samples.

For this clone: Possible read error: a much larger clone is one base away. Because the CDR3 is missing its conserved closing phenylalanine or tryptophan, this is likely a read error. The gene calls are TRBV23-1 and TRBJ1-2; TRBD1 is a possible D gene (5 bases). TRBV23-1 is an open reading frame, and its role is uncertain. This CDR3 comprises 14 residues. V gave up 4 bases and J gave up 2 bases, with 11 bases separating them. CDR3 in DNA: TGCGCCAGCAGTCGACCCAGGGCAAACTATGGCTACACCGTC. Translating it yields CASSRPRANYGYTV.

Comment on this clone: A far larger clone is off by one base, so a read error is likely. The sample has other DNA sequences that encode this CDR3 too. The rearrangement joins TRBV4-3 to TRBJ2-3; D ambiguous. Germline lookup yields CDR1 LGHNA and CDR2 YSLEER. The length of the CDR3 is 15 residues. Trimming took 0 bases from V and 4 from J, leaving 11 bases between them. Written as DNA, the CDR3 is TGCGCCAGCAGCCAAGATAGGCTGGGCGCAGATACGCAGTATTTT. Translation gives CASSQDRLGADTQYF.

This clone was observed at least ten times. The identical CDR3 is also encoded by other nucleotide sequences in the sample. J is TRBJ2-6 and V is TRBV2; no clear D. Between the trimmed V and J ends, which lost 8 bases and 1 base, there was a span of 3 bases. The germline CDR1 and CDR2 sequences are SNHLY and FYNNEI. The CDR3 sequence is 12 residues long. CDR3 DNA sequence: TGTGCCAGCTCTTCTGGGGCCAACGTCCTGACTTTC. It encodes CASSSGANVLTF. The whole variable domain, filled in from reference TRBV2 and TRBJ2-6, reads EPEVTQTPSHQVTQMGQEVILRCVPISNHLYFYWYRQILGQKVEFLVSFYNNEISEKSEIFDDQFSVERPDGSNFTLKIRSTKLEDSAMYFCASSSGANVLTFGAGSRLTVL.

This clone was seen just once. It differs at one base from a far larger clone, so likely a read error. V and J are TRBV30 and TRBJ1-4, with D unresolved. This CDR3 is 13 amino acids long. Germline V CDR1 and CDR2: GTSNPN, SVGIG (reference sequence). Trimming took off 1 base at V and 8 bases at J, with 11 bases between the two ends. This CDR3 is CAWSANSNEKLFF. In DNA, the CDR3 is TGTGCCTGGAGTGCAAACAGCAACGAAAAACTGTTTTTT.

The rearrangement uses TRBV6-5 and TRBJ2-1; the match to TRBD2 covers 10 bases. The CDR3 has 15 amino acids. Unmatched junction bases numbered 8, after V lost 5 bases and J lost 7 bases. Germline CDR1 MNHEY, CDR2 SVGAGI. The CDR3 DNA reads TGTGCCAGCAGTCCGAGCGGGAGGGCTAGGAATGAGCAGTTCTTC. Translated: CASSPSGRARNEQFF.

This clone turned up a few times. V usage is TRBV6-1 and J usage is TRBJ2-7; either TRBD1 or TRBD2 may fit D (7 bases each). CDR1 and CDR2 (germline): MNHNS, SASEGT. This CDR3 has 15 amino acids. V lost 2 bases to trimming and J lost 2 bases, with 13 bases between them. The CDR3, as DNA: TGTGCCAGCAGTGAAAGCGGGACAGCCACCTACGAGCAGTACTTC. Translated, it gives CASSESGTATYEQYF.

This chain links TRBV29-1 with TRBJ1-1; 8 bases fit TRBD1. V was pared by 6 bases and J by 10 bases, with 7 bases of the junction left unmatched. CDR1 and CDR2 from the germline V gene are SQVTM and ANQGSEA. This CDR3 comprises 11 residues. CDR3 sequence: CSVEDRVIAFF. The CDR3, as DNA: TGCAGCGTCGAGGACAGGGTGATAGCTTTCTTT.

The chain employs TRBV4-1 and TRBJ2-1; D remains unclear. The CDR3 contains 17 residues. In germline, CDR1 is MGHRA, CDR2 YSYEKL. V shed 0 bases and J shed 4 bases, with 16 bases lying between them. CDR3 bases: TGCGCCAGCAGCCAAGAGAAGGCAGCAGGATATTACAATGAGCAGTTCTTC. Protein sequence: CASSQEKAAGYYNEQFF.

Here the CDR3 reads CASSETSGSGDTQYF. The CDR3 bases are TGTGCCAGCAGCGAGACTAGCGGGAGTGGGGATACGCAGTATTTT. The rearrangement links TRBV6-5 to TRBJ2-3, with 12 nucleotides matching TRBD2. Germline loops: CDR1 MNHEY, CDR2 SVGAGI. V shed 6 bases, J shed 6 bases, and the junction held 7 bases outside the gene matches. The length of the CDR3 is 15 residues.

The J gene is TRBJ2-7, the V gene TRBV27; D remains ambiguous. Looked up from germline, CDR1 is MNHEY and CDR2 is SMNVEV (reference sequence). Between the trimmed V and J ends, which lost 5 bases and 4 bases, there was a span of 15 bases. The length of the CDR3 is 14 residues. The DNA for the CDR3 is TGTGCCAGCAGTCGAAAAGGTCCTGGGTACGAGCAGTACTTC. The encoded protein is CASSRKGPGYEQYF.

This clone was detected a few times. For the CDR3, the DNA is TGTGCCAGCAAGCCGACGGGGGCTAGCAATCAGCCCCAGCATTTT. Encoded protein: CASKPTGASNQPQHF. The chain joins TRBV6-6 to TRBJ1-5; D may be TRBD1 (6 bases). V was cut by 7 bases and J by 0 bases, with 13 bases left in between. Germline V gene lookup returns CDR1 MNHNY and CDR2 SVGAGI (reference sequence). The CDR3 is 15 amino acids.

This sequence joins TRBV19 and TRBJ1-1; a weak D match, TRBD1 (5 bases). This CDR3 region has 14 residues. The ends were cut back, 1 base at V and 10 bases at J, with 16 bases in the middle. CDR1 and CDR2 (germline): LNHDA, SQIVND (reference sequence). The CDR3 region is CASSIVGVGKGAFF. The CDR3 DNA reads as TGTGCCAGTAGTATAGTAGGGGTCGGTAAGGGAGCTTTCTTT.

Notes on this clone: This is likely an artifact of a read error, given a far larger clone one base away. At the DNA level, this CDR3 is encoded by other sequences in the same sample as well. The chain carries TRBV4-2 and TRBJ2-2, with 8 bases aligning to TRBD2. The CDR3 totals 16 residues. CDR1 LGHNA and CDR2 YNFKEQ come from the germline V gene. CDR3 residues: CASSRSGREDTGELFF. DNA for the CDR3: TGTGCCAGCAGCCGCAGCGGGAGAGAGGACACCGGGGAGCTGTTTTTC.

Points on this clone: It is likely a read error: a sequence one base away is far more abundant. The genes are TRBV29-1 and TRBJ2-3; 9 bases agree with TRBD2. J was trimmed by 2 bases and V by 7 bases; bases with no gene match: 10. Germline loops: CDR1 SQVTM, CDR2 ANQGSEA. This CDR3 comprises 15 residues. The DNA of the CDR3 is TGCAGCGGTGGTTTAGCGGGAGAGATCACAGATACGCAGTATTTT. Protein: CSGGLAGEITDTQYF.

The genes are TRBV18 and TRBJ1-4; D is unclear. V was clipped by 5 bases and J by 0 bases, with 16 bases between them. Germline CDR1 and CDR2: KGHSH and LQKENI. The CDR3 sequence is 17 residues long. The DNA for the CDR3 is TGTGCCAGCTCAACCAGGACGCTCACTGCAACTAATGAAAAACTGTTTTTT. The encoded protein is CASSTRTLTATNEKLFF.